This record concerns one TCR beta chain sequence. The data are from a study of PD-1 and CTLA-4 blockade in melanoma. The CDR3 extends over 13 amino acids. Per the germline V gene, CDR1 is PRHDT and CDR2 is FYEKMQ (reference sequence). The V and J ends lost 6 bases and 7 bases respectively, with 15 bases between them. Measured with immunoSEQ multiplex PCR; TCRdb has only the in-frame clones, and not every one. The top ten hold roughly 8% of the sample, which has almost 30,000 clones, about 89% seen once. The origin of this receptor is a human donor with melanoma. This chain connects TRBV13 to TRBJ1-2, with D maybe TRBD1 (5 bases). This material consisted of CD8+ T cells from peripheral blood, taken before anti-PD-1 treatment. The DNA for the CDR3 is TGTGCCAGCAGTGCCGCAAGGGGACTTGGCTACACCTTC. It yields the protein CASSAARGLGYTF. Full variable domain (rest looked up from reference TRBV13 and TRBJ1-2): AAGVIQSPRHLIKEKRETATLKCYPIPRHDTVYWYQQGPGQDPQFLISFYEKMQSDKGSIPDRFSAQQFSDYHSELNMSSLELGDSALYFCASSAARGLGYTFGSGTRLTVV.